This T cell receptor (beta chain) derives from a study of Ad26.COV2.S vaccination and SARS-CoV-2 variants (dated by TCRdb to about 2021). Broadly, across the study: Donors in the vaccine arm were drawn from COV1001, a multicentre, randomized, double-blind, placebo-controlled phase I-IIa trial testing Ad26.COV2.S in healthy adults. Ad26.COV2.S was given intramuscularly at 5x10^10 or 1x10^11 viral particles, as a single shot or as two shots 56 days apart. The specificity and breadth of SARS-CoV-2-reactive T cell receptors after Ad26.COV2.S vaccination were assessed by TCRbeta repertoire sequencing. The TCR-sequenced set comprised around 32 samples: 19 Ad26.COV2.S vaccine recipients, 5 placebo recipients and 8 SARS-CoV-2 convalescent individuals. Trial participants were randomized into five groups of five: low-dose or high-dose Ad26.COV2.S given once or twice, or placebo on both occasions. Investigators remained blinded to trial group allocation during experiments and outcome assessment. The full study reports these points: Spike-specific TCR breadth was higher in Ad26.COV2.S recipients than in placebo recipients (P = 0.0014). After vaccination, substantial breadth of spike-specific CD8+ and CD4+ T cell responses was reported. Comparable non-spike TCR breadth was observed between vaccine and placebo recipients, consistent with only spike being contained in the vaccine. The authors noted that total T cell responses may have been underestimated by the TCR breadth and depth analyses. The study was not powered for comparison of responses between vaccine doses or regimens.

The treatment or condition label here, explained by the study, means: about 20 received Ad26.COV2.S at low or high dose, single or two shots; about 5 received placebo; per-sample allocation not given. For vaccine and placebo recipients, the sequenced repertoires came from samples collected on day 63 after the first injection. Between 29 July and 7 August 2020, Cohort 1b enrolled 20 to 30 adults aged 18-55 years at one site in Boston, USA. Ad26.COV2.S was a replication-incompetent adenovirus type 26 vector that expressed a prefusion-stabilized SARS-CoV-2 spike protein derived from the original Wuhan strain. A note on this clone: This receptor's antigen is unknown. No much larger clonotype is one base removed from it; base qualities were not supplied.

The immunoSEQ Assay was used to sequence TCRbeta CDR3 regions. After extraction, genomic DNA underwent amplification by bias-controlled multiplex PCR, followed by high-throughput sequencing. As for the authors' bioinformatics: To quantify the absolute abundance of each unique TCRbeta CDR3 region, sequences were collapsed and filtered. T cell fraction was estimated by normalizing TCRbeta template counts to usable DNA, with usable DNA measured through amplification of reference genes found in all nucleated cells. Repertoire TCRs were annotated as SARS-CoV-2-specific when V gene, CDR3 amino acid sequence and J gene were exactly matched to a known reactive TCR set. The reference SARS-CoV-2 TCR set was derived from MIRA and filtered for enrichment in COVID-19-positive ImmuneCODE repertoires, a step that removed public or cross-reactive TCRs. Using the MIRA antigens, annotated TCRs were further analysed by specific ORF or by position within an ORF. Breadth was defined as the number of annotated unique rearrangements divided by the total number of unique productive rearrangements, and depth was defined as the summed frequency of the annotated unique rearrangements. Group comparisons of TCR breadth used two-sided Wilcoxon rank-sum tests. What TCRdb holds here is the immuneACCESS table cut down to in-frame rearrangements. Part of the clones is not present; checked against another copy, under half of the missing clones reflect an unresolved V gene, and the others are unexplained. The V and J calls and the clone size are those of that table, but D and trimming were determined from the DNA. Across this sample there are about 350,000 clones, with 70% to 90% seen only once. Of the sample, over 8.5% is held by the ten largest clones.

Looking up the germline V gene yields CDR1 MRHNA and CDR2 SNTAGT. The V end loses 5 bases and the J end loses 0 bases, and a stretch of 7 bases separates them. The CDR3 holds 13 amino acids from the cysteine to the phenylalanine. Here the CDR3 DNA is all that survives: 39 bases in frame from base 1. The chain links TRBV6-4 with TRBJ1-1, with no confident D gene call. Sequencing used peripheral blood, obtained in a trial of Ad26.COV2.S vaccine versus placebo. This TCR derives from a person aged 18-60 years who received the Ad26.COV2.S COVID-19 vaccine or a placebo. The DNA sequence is TGTGCCAGCAGTACAGACATGAACACTGAAGCTTTCTTT. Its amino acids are CASSTDMNTEAFF.